This T cell receptor beta chain was captured by sequencing in a study of T cells in Graves' hyperthyroidism and ophthalmopathy. With 4 bases clipped from V and 3 bases from J, the junction kept 10 bases outside the gene matches. Per germline, CDR1 SGHNT and CDR2 YYREEE (reference sequence). The CDR3 loop spans 15 amino acids. Study observations and caveats: Blood shared most expanded thyroid clonotypes above 0.001.

This clonotype was observed many times. Its matching antigen is unknown. RNA transcripts yielded amplified TCR beta CDR3 regions. The HTBI primer set was used in a first-round RT-PCR of the TCR CDR3. MiXCR, applied by TCRdb to the multiplex PCR reads, yields one record per CDR3 protein. The sample yields over 300,000 distinct CDR3 sequences, approximately 15% seen once. Specimen: blood. This sequence originates from a woman aged 60-75 years with Graves' hyperthyroidism. The V and J genes are TRBV5-4 and TRBJ2-7, with 7 bases lining up with TRBD1. CDR3 region: CASSPGRTGLYEQYF. The CDR3 coding sequence is TGTGCCAGCAGCCCAGGAAGGACAGGACTCTACGAGCAGTACTTC.